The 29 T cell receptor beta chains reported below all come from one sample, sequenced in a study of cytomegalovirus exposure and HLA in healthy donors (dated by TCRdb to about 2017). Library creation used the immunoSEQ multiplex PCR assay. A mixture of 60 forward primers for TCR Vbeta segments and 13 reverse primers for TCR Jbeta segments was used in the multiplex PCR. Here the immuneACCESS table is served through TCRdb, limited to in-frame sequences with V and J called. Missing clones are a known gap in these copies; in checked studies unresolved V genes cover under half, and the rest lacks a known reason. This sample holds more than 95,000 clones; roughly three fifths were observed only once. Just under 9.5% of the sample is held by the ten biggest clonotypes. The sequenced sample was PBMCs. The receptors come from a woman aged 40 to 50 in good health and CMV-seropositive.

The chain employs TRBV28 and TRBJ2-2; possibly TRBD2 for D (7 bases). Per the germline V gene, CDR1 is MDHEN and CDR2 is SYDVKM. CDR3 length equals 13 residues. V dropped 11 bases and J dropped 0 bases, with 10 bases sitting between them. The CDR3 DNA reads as TGTGCCGGGGGGGGGCCGAACACCGGGGAGCTGTTTTTT. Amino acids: CAGGGPNTGELFF. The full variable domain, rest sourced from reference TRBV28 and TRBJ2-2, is DVKVTQSSRYLVKRTGEKVFLECVQDMDHENMFWYRQDPGLGLRLIYFSYDVKMKEKGDIPEGYSVSREKKERFSLILESASTNQTSMYLCAGGGPNTGELFFGEGSRLTVL.

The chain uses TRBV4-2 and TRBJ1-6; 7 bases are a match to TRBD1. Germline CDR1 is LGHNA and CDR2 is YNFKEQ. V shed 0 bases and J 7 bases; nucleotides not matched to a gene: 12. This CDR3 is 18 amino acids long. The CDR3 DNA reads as TGTGCCAGCAGCCAAGACACTAGGACAGGCCGAGGGAATTCACCCCTCCACTTT. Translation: CASSQDTRTGRGNSPLHF.

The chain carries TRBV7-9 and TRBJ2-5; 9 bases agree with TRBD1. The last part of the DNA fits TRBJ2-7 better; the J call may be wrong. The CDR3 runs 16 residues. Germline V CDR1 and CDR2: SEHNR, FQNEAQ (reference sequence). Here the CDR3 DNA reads TGTGCCAGCAGCCTATCCGGGACAGGGACTTCCTACGAGCAGTACTTC. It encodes CASSLSGTGTSYEQYF.

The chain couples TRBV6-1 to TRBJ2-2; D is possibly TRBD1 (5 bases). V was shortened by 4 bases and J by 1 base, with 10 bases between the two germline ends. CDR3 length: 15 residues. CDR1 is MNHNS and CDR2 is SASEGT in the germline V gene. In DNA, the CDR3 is TGTGCCAGCAGTGGGAGACAGCTGAACACCGGGGAGCTGTTTTTT. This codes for CASSGRQLNTGELFF.

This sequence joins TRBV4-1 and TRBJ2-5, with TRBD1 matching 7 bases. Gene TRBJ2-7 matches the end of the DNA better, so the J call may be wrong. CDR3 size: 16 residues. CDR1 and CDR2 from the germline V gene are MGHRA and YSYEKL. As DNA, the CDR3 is TGCGCCAGCAGCCAAGGCTTCTGGGACAGAACCTACGAGCAGTACTTC. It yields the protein CASSQGFWDRTYEQYF.

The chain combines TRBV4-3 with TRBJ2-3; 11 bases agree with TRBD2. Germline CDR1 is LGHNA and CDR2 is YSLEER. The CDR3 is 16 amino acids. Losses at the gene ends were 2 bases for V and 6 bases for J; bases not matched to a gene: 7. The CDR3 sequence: CASSQSGLADSDTQYF. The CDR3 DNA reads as TGCGCCAGCAGCCAATCGGGACTAGCGGATTCGGATACGCAGTATTTT.

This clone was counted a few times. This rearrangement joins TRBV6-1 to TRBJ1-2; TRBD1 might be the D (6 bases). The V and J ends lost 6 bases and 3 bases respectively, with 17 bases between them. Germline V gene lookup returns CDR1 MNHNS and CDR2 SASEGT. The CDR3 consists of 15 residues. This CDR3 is CASRVRGGLYYGYTF. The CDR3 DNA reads TGTGCCAGCAGGGTACGTGGGGGCCTCTACTATGGCTACACCTTC.

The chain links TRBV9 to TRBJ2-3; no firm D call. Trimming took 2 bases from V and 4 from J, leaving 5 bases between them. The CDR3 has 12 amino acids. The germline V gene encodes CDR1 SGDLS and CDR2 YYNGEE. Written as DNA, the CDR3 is TGTGCCAGCAGCGTCGAGGCAGATACGCAGTATTTT. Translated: CASSVEADTQYF.

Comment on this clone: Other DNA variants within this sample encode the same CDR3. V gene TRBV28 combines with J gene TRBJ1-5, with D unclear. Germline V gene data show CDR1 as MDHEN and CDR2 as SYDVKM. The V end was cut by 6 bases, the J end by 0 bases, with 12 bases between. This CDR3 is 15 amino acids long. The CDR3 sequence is CASSPRGYSNQPQHF. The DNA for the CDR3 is TGTGCCAGCAGCCCTCGCGGCTATAGCAATCAGCCCCAGCATTTT.

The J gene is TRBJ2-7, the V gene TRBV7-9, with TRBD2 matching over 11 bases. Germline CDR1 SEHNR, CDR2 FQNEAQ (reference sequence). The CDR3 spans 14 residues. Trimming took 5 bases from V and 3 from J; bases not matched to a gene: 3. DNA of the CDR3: TGTGCCAGCAGCCGGACTAGCGGGTTCTACGAGCAGTACTTC. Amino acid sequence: CASSRTSGFYEQYF. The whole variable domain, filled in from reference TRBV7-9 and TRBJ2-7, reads DTGVSQNPRHKITKRGQNVTFRCDPISEHNRLYWYRQTLGQGPEFLTYFQNEAQLEKSRLLSDRFSAERPKGSFSTLEIQRTEQGDSAMYLCASSRTSGFYEQYFGPGTRLTVT.

CDR3: CASSLWAPGNEKLFF. The CDR3 region has the DNA TGTGCCAGCAGTTTATGGGCACCGGGGAATGAAAAACTGTTTTTT. V gene TRBV28 combines with J gene TRBJ1-4; D gene unclear. The germline CDR1 and CDR2 sequences are MDHEN and SYDVKM. CDR3 length: 15 amino acids. Trimming removed 0 bases from V and 5 bases from J, with 10 bases in between.

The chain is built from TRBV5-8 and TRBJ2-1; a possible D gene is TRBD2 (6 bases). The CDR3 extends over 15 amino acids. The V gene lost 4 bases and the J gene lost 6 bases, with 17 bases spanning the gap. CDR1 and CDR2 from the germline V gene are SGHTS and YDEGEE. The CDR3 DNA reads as TGTGCCAGCAGCCCCGGGATAGCGGACCCCAATGAGCAGTTCTTC. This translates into CASSPGIADPNEQFF.

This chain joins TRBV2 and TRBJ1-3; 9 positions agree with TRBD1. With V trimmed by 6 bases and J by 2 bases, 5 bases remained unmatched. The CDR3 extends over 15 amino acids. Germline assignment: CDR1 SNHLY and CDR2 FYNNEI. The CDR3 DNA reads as TGTGCCAGCAGGGTACAGGGGGCGCCTGGAAACACCATATATTTT. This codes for CASRVQGAPGNTIYF.

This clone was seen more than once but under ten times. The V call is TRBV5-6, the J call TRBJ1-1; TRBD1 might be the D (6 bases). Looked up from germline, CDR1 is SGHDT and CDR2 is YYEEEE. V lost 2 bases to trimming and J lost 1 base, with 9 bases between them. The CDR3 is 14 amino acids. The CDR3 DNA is TGTGCCAGCAGCTTCGGACAGAAGAACACTGAAGCTTTCTTT. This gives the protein CASSFGQKNTEAFF.

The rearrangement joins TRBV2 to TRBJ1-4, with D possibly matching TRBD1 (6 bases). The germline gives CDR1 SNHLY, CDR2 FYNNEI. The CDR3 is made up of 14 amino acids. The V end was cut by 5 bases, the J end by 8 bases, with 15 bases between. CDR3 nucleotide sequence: TGTGCCAGCAGTAAACAGGGCCGAGGGGAAAAACTGTTTTTT. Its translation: CASSKQGRGEKLFF.

This chain's CDR3 is CASIQELNTEAFF. CDR3 in DNA: TGTGCCAGCATTCAGGAATTGAACACTGAAGCTTTCTTT. The gene calls are TRBV6-6 and TRBJ1-1; D unclear. Germline V gene data show CDR1 as MNHNY and CDR2 as SVGAGI (reference sequence). The CDR3 is 13 amino acids. Trimming removed 7 bases from V and 0 bases from J, with 9 bases in between.

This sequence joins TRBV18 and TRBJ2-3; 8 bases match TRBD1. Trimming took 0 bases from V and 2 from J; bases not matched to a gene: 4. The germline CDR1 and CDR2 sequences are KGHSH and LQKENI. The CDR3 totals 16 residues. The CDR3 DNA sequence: TGTGCCAGCTCACCACCGGCAGGGGGCGTCACAGATACGCAGTATTTT. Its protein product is CASSPPAGGVTDTQYF.

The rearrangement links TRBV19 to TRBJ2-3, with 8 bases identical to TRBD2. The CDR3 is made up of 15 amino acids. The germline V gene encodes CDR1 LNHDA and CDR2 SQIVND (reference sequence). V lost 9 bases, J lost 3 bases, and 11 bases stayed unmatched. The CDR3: CASQEAGVGTDTQYF. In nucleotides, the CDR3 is TGTGCCAGCCAAGAAGCGGGAGTCGGGACAGATACGCAGTATTTT. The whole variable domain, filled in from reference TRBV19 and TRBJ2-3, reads DGGITQSPKYLFRKEGQNVTLSCEQNLNHDAMYWYRQDPGQGLRLIYYSQIVNDFQKGDIAEGYSVSREKKESFPLTVTSAQKNPTAFYLCASQEAGVGTDTQYFGPGTRLTVL.

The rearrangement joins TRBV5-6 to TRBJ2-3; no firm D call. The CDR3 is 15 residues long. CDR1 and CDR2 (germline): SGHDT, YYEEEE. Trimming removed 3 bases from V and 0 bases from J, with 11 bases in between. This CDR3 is CASSSRATSTDTQYF. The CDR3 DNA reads TGTGCCAGCAGCTCGAGAGCGACTAGCACAGATACGCAGTATTTT.

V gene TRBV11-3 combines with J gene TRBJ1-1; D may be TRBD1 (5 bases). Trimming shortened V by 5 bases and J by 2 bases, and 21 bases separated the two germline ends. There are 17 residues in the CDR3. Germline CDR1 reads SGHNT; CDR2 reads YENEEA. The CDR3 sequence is CASSPRRGRWLNTEAFF. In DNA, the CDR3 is TGTGCCAGCAGCCCTCGGAGGGGACGGTGGCTAAACACTGAAGCTTTCTTT.

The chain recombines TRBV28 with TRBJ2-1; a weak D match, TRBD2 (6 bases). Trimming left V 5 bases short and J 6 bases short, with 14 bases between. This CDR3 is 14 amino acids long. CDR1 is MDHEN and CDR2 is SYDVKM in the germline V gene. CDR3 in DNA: TGTGCCAGCAGTCCGGGACTTTTCGGCAATGAGCAGTTCTTC. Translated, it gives CASSPGLFGNEQFF.

The CDR3 reads CASSDGAGADTQYF. CDR3 in DNA: TGTGCCAGCAGTGACGGAGCGGGAGCAGATACGCAGTATTTT. V usage is TRBV6-4 and J usage is TRBJ2-3; 8 bases fit TRBD2. The germline CDR1 and CDR2 sequences are MRHNA and SNTAGT. The length of the CDR3 is 14 residues. V shed 2 bases and J 4 bases; nucleotides not matched to a gene: 2.

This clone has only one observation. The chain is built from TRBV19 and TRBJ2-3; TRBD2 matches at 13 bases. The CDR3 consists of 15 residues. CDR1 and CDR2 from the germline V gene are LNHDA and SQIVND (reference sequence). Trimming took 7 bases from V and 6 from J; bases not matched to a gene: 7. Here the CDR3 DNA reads TGTGCCAGTAACGCCGGGACTAGCGGGATGGATACGCAGTATTTT. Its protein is CASNAGTSGMDTQYF.

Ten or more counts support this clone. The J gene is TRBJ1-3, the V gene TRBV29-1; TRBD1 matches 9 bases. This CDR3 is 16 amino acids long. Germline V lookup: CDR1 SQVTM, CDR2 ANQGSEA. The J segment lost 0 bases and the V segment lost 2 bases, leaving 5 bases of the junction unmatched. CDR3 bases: TGCAGCGTTGAAACGACAGGGGGGAGCTCTGGAAACACCATATATTTT. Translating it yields CSVETTGGSSGNTIYF.

CDR3 bases: TGTGCCAGCACCCCGGGACTTTCCTACGAGCAGTACTTC. Encoded protein: CASTPGLSYEQYF. The chain has TRBV28 and TRBJ2-7; D perhaps matches TRBD2 (6 bases). The V gene lost 7 bases and the J gene lost 1 base, with 11 bases spanning the gap. Germline-derived CDR1 and CDR2 are MDHEN and SYDVKM. The length of the CDR3 is 13 residues. Full variable domain (rest looked up from reference TRBV28 and TRBJ2-7): DVKVTQSSRYLVKRTGEKVFLECVQDMDHENMFWYRQDPGLGLRLIYFSYDVKMKEKGDIPEGYSVSREKKERFSLILESASTNQTSMYLCASTPGLSYEQYFGPGTRLTVT.

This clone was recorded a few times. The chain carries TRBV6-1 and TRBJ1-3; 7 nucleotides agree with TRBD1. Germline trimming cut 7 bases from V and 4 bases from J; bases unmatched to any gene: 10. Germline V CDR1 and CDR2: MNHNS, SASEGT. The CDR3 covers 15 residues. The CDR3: CASITDRQSGNTIYF. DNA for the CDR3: TGTGCCAGCATTACGGACAGGCAATCGGGAAACACCATATATTTT.

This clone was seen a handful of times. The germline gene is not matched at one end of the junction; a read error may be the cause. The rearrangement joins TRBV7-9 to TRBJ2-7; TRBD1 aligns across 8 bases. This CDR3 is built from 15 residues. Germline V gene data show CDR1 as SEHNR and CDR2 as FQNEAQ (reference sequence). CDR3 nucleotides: TGTTCCAGCAGCGACCGACAGGGGACCTCCTACGAGCAGTACTTC. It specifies CSSSDRQGTSYEQYF.

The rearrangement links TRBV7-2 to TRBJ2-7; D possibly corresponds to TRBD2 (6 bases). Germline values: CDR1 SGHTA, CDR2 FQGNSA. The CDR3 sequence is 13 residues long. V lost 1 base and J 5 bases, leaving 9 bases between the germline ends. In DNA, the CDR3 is TGTGCCAGCAGCTTAGGGGGGGTAGACGAGCAGTACTTC. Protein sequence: CASSLGGVDEQYF.

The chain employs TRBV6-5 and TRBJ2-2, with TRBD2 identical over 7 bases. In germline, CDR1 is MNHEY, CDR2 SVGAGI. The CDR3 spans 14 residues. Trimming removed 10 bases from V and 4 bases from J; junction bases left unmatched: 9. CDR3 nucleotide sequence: TGTGCCATCCGGACTAGTGAGGGCACCGGGGAGCTGTTTTTT. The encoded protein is CAIRTSEGTGELFF.